This T cell receptor beta chain was identified in a study of lymphopenia after photon versus proton radiotherapy. The table came from immunoSEQ multiplex PCR; TCRdb's copy has only in-frame clones and leaves some out. The table has about 40,000 clones, about 86% seen once. About this clone: What it recognizes is unknown.

The study, taken as a whole, reports: Relative stability marked proton patients; photon patients lost diversity and naive cells. Oligoclonal CD8+ Temra expansion after nadir drove photon patients' diversity drop.

CDR1 and CDR2 (germline): SEHNR, FQNEAQ (reference sequence). CDR3 length: 17 residues. Unmatched junction bases numbered 8, after V lost 0 bases and J lost 2 bases. The sample was peripheral blood, taken from a patient treated with proton-based radiotherapy. This chain connects TRBV7-9 to TRBJ1-2, with 8 bases that match TRBD1. The TCR originated in a woman aged 70-85 years with pancreatic cancer. Some clones in this sample may be carry-over from other donors' samples. As DNA, the CDR3 is TGTGCCAGCAGCTTAGCGACAGGGGTTCTCCCGAACTATGGCTACACCTTC. Protein sequence: CASSLATGVLPNYGYTF.